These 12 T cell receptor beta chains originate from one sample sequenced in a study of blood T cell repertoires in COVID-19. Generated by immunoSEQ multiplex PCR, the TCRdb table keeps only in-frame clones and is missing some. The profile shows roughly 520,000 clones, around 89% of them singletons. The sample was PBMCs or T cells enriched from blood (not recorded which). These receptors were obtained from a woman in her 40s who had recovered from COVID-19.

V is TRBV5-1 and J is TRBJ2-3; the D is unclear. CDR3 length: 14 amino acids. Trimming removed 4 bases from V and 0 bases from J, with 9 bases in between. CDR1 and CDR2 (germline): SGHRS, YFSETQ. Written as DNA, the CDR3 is TGCGCCAGCAGCCCCGCGTCTAGCACAGATACGCAGTATTTT. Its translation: CASSPASSTDTQYF.

CDR3 amino acids: CASNGLAGSLFVQYF. The CDR3 region has the DNA TGTGCCAGCAACGGACTAGCGGGATCACTTTTCGTGCAGTACTTC. The rearrangement links TRBV7-9 to TRBJ2-7, with 12 bases matching TRBD2. The germline CDR1 and CDR2 sequences are SEHNR and FQNEAQ (reference sequence). The CDR3 covers 15 residues. V dropped 7 bases and J dropped 9; count of bases not matched to a gene: 13. The whole variable domain, remainder taken from reference TRBV7-9 and TRBJ2-7, is DTGVSQNPRHKITKRGQNVTFRCDPISEHNRLYWYRQTLGQGPEFLTYFQNEAQLEKSRLLSDRFSAERPKGSFSTLEIQRTEQGDSAMYLCASNGLAGSLFVQYFGPGTRLTVT.

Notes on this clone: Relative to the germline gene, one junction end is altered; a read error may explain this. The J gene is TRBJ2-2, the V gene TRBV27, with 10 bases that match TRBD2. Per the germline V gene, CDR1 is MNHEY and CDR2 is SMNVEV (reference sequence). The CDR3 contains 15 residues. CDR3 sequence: CASSLTSGNAGELFF. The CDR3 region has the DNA TGTGCCAGCAGTTTAACTAGCGGGAACGCCGGGGAGCTGTTTTTT.

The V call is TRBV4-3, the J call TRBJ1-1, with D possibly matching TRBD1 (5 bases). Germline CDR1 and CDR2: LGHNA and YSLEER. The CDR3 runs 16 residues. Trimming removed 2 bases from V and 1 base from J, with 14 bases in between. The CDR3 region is CASSQRLGGGNTEAFF. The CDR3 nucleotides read TGCGCCAGCAGCCAACGCCTCGGGGGAGGGAACACTGAAGCTTTCTTT.

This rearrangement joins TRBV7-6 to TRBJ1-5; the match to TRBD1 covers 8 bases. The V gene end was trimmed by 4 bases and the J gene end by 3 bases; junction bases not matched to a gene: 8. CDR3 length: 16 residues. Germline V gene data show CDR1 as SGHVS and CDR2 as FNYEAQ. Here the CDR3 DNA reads TGTGCCAGCAGCTCTTTTCGGACAGGGACCAATCAGCCCCAGCATTTT. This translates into CASSSFRTGTNQPQHF.

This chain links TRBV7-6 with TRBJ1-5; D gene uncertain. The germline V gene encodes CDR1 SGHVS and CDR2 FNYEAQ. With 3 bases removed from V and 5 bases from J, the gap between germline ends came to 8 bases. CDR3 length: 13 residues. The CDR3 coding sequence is TGTGCCAGCAGCTTGGCACAAGATCAGCCCCAGCATTTT. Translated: CASSLAQDQPQHF.

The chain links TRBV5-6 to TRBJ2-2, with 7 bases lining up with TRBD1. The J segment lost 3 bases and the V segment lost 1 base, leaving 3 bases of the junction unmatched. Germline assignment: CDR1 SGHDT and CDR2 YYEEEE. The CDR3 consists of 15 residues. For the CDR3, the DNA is TGTGCCAGCAGCTTGCCGGGACAGTACACCGGGGAGCTGTTTTTT. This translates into CASSLPGQYTGELFF.

The chain's CDR3 is CASSRGTRIYNEQFF. The CDR3 DNA reads TGTGCCAGCAGCCGGGGGACTAGAATCTACAATGAGCAGTTCTTC. The rearrangement links TRBV3-1 (or the pseudogene TRBV3-2) to TRBJ2-1; TRBD2 agrees at 8 bases. With 4 bases clipped from V and 3 bases from J, the junction kept 5 bases outside the gene matches. The CDR3 extends over 15 amino acids. Germline V gene data show CDR1 as LGHDT and CDR2 as YNNKEL (reference sequence).

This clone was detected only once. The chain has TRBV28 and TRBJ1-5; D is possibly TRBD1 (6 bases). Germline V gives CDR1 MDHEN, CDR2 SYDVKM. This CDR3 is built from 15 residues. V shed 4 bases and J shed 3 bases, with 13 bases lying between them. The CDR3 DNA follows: TGTGCCAGCAGTTATCAGGACAGCTTCAATCAGCCCCAGCATTTT. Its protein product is CASSYQDSFNQPQHF.

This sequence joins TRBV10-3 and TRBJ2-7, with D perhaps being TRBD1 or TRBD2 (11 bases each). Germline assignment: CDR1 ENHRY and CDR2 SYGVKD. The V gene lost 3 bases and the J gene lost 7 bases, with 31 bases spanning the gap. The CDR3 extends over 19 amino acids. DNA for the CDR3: TGTGCCATCAGTGATTTGGGACAGGGGGGATTAGCGGGAGGGTCGGAGCAGTACTTC. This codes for CAISDLGQGGLAGGSEQYF.

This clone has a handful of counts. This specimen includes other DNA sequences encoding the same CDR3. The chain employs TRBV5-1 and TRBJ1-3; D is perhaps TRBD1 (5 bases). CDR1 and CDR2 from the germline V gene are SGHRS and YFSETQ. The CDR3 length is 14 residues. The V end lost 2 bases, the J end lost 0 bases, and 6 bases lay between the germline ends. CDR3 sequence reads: CASSLTGSGNTIYF. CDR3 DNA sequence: TGCGCCAGCAGCTTAACAGGCTCTGGAAACACCATATATTTT.

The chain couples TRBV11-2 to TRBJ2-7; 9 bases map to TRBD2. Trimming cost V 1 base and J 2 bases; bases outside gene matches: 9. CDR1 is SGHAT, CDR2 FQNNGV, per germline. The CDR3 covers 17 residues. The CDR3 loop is CASSLVRPAGGTYEQYF. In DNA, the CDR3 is TGTGCCAGCAGCTTAGTGCGTCCAGCGGGAGGAACCTACGAGCAGTACTTC. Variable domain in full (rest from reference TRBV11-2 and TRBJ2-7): EAGVAQSPRYKIIEKRQSVAFWCNPISGHATLYWYQQILGQGPKLLIQFQNNGVVDDSQLPKDRFSAERLKGVDSTLKIQPAKLEDSAVYLCASSLVRPAGGTYEQYFGPGTRLTVT.